This T cell receptor (beta chain) was profiled in a study of T cell responses to AZD1222 COVID-19 vaccine. A remark on this clone: The antigen is undetermined.

Some clones are missing from TCRdb's copy, which holds only in-frame ones; the method was immunoSEQ multiplex PCR. Here the sample spans about 140,000 clones, more than 85% being singletons. Whole-study findings and limits: The donor cohort was predominantly white British with a female majority, and clonal diversity may have been underestimated.

Germline CDR1 and CDR2: LNHNV and YYDKDF (reference sequence). The CDR3 has 15 residues. The germline V and J ends were trimmed by 0 bases and 0 bases, with 5 bases remaining between them. Here the sequenced sample was peripheral blood, taken after recovery from COVID-19. The origin of this receptor is an adult who had recovered from COVID-19. V usage is TRBV15 and J usage is TRBJ2-2; no reliable D call. Here the CDR3 reads CATSRDSANTGELFF. As DNA, the CDR3 is TGTGCCACCAGCAGAGATAGTGCGAACACCGGGGAGCTGTTTTTT.